This T cell receptor (beta chain) originates from a study of shared clonotypes between healthy human individuals. Concerning this clone: As yet, its antigen is unknown.

The study's findings and limits: At large depth, rarefaction still showed sorted-subset sequencing to be incomplete. All-four-donor shared clonotypes had higher generation probabilities than non-shared clonotypes did.

Running of the assay took place at deep level. Using immunoSEQ multiplex PCR, the repertoire was profiled, and TCRdb retains in-frame clones only, with some absent. The sample records fewer than 700,000 clones, about 95% being singletons. The CDR3 consists of 16 residues. After removal of 0 bases from V and 5 bases from J, the junction contained 8 bases not matched to a gene. Germline V gene data show CDR1 as MNHEY and CDR2 as SMNVEV (reference sequence). The naive CD8 subset, CD45RO-negative cells positively selected for CCR7, excluded terminally differentiated effector memory CD45RA+ cells. The chain carries TRBV27 and TRBJ1-2; 8 nucleotides match TRBD1. Sample: naive CD8+ T cells sorted from blood. The TCR was taken from a woman in her twenties or thirties in good health. The CDR3, as DNA: TGTGCCAGCAGTTTATCGGGACAGGCCCTAAGATATGGCTACACCTTC. This gives the protein CASSLSGQALRYGYTF.